What follows are 14 T cell receptor beta chains derived from one specimen sequenced in a study of blood T cell repertoires in COVID-19. Sequencing was performed with immunoSEQ multiplex PCR; in TCRdb, only in-frame clones are kept and a portion is missing. The repertoire includes under 55,000 clones, 84% of them detected once, and about 2.7% sits in the top ten. The sample taken for sequencing was peripheral blood. These receptors were collected from a man in his fifties or sixties with acute or convalescent COVID-19.

This sequence joins TRBV11-1 and TRBJ2-5; 8 bases agree with TRBD2. Trimming cost V 1 base and J 7 bases; bases outside gene matches: 8. The CDR3 consists of 15 residues. Germline CDR1 reads SGHAT; CDR2 reads FQDESV (reference sequence). CDR3 protein: CASSLDRGGQRTQYF. CDR3 DNA: TGTGCCAGCAGCTTAGATCGCGGGGGGCAACGGACCCAGTACTTC.

This clone was detected a few times. The CDR3 sequence is CASSIYGGGTDTQYF. CDR3 bases: TGTGCCAGCAGCATCTACGGGGGGGGCACAGATACGCAGTATTTT. The J gene is TRBJ2-3, the V gene TRBV9, with TRBD2 matching over 8 bases. The CDR3 extends over 15 amino acids. Germline V lookup: CDR1 SGDLS, CDR2 YYNGEE. V dropped 4 bases and J dropped 1; count of bases not matched to a gene: 5.

V is TRBV6-1 and J is TRBJ2-7; a possible D gene is TRBD1 (5 bases). The CDR3 runs to 13 residues. Germline V gives CDR1 MNHNS, CDR2 SASEGT. Trimming removed 0 bases from V and 4 bases from J, with 7 bases in between. CDR3 sequence (DNA): TGTGCCAGCAGTGAAGCGACAGCGTACGAGCAGTACTTC. It specifies CASSEATAYEQYF.

The V and J genes are TRBV6-5 and TRBJ2-2; 8 bases match TRBD2. This CDR3 spans 15 amino acids. The germline V gene has CDR1 MNHEY and CDR2 SVGAGI. V lost 8 bases to trimming and J lost 0 bases; unmatched junction nucleotides: 5. This CDR3 is CASGVGLANTGELFF. For the CDR3, the DNA is TGTGCCAGCGGGGTGGGACTAGCGAACACCGGGGAGCTGTTTTTT.

The chain recombines TRBV6-5 with TRBJ1-1; weak D call: TRBD1 (5 bases). Germline V gene lookup returns CDR1 MNHEY and CDR2 SVGAGI. Trimming left V 5 bases short and J 6 bases short, with 13 bases between. CDR3 size: 13 residues. The CDR3 here is CASSNPGIAEAFF. CDR3 nucleotide sequence: TGTGCCAGCAGTAACCCAGGGATCGCTGAAGCTTTCTTT.

This clone has more than one count but fewer than ten. Other DNA sequences from this sample encode an identical CDR3 as well. J is TRBJ1-2 and V is TRBV5-5; 7 bases match TRBD1. There are 14 residues in the CDR3. V trimming: 3 bases; J trimming: 0 bases; junction bases outside the gene matches: 2. Germline loops: CDR1 SGHKS, CDR2 YYEKEE (reference sequence). CDR3 protein: CASSSGQANYGYTF. CDR3 nucleotide sequence: TGTGCCAGCAGCTCAGGACAGGCTAACTATGGCTACACCTTC.

The rearrangement links TRBV5-1 to TRBJ2-3; D is possibly TRBD2 (5 bases). The CDR3 sequence is 14 residues long. The germline V gene has CDR1 SGHRS and CDR2 YFSETQ. With 7 bases removed from V and 2 bases from J, the gap between germline ends came to 14 bases. CDR3 protein: CASSKGLDTDTQYF. CDR3 DNA: TGCGCCAGCTCGAAAGGACTCGACACAGATACGCAGTATTTT.

The V gene is TRBV18, the J gene TRBJ2-7, with D possibly being TRBD1 (6 bases). Germline loops: CDR1 KGHSH, CDR2 LQKENI. Trimming removed 2 bases from V and 2 bases from J, with 10 bases in between. The CDR3 consists of 14 residues. CDR3 in amino acids: CASSPGTNTYEQYF. The CDR3 bases are TGTGCCAGCTCACCAGGGACAAATACCTACGAGCAGTACTTC.

This chain uses TRBV12-5 with TRBJ2-7; 7 nucleotides align to TRBD1. CDR1 is LGHNT, CDR2 FRNRAP, per germline. CDR3 size: 15 residues. Trimming cost V 3 bases and J 2 bases; bases outside gene matches: 7. Written as DNA, the CDR3 is TGTGCTAGTGGTTTAAGTACAGGGGTAGCCTACGAGCAGTACTTC. Residues: CASGLSTGVAYEQYF.

The chain joins TRBV9 to TRBJ1-1; D unclear. The CDR3 length is 14 residues. Trimming shortened V by 2 bases and J by 8 bases, and 16 bases separated the two germline ends. The germline gives CDR1 SGDLS, CDR2 YYNGEE. The CDR3 nucleotides are TGTGCCAGCAGCGTGGGGAGCGACGGTCCCGAAGCTTTCTTT. Residues: CASSVGSDGPEAFF.

V usage is TRBV7-3 and J usage is TRBJ2-7, with 9 bases lining up with TRBD1. V shed 2 bases and J 3 bases; nucleotides not matched to a gene: 2. This CDR3 has 14 amino acids. Germline V lookup: CDR1 SGHTA, CDR2 FQGTGA. The CDR3 region has the DNA TGTGCCAGCAGCTTAGGACAGGGGCACTACGAGCAGTACTTC. Protein sequence: CASSLGQGHYEQYF.

V gene TRBV28 combines with J gene TRBJ1-2; no firm D call. From germline, CDR1 is MDHEN and CDR2 SYDVKM. The CDR3 spans 13 residues. V gave up 3 bases and J gave up 4 bases, with 9 bases separating them. The CDR3: CASSFPHIYGYTF. The CDR3 DNA reads TGTGCCAGCAGTTTCCCCCACATCTATGGCTACACCTTC.

The J gene is TRBJ1-1, the V gene TRBV25-1; D is undetermined. Germline assignment: CDR1 MGHDK and CDR2 SYGVNS. Deletions cut 4 bases from V and 6 bases from J, with 21 bases between. The length of the CDR3 is 16 residues. CDR3 nucleotides: TGTGCCAGCAGTGCTAGGACGGCGGGTTCTGAGTCTGAAGCTTTCTTT. Amino acid sequence: CASSARTAGSESEAFF.

V and J are TRBV10-3 and TRBJ2-3; tentatively, D is TRBD1 (5 bases). The V gene lost 6 bases and the J gene lost 4 bases, with 20 bases spanning the gap. The CDR3 contains 16 residues. Germline loops: CDR1 ENHRY, CDR2 SYGVKD. The CDR3 is CAISWTSYKFADTQYF. The CDR3 bases are TGTGCCATCAGCTGGACATCCTATAAATTTGCAGATACGCAGTATTTT.